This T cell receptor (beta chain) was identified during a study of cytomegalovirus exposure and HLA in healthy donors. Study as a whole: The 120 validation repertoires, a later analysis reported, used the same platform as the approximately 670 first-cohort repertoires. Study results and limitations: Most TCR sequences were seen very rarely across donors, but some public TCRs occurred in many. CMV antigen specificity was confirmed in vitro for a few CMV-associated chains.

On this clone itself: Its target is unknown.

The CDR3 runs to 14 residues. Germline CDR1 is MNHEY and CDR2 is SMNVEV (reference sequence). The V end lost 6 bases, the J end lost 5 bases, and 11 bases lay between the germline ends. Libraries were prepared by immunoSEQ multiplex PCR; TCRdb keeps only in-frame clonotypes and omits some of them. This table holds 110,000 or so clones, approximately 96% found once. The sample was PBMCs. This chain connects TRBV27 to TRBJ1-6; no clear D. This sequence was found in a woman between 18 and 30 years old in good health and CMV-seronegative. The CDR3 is CASRRWENNSPLHF. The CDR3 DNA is TGTGCCAGCAGAAGATGGGAGAATAATTCACCCCTCCACTTT.